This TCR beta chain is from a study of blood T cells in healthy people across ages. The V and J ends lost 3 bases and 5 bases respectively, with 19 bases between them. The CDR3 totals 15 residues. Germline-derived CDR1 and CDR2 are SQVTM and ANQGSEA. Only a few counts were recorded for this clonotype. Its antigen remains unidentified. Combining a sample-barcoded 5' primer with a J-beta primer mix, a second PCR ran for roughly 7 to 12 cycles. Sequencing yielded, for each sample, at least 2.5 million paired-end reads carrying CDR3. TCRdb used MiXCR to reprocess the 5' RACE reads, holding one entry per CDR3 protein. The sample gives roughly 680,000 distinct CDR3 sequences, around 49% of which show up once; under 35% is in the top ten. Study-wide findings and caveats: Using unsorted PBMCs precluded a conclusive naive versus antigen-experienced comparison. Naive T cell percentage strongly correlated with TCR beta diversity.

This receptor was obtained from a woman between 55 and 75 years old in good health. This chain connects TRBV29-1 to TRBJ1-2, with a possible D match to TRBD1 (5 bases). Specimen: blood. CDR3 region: CSVESQLGRGYGYTF. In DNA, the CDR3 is TGCAGCGTTGAGAGTCAACTGGGGCGCGGGTATGGCTACACCTTC.